The entry below describes one T cell receptor beta chain. Its specificity is not known. These data originate in a study of shared clonotypes between healthy human individuals. Study results and caveats: Naive CD4 clonotypes were shared across a handful of donors at 4.5% to 6%. Blood was the sole source, and tissue repertoires probably differ.

Evenly divided among several immunoSEQ plates was the genomic DNA of each subset. Sequencing was performed with immunoSEQ multiplex PCR; in TCRdb, only in-frame clones are kept and a portion is missing. The sample consists of about 680,000 clones, less than 80% of them appearing once. The sequence came from a woman in her twenties or thirties in good health. Sequencing used memory CD4+ T cells sorted from blood. This sample's subset: CD45RA-negative fraction.

The CDR3 DNA follows: TGTGCCAGCAGGGGTGGAAACACCATATATTTT. This gives the protein CASRGGNTIYF. This chain joins TRBV28 and TRBJ1-3; no definite D call. There are 11 residues in the CDR3. Trimming removed 6 bases from V and 3 bases from J, with 3 bases in between. Germline loops: CDR1 MDHEN, CDR2 SYDVKM.